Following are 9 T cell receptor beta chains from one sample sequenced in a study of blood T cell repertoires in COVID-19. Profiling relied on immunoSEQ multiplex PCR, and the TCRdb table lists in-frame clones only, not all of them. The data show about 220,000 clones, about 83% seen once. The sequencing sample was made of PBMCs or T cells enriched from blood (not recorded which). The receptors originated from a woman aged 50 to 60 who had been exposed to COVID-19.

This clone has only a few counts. Written as DNA, the CDR3 is TGTGCCAGCTCCCATCCCTCTGGGGCCAACGTCCTGACTTTC. Amino acids: CASSHPSGANVLTF. The chain links TRBV18 to TRBJ2-6, with no clear D. Germline V gene data show CDR1 as KGHSH and CDR2 as LQKENI. The CDR3 contains 14 residues. V lost 6 bases to trimming and J lost 0 bases, with 6 bases between them.

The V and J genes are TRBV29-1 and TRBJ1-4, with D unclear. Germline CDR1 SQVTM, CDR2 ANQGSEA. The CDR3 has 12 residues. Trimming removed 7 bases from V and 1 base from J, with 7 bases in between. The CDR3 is CSARETNEKLFF. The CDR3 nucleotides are TGCAGCGCACGGGAAACTAATGAAAAACTGTTTTTT.

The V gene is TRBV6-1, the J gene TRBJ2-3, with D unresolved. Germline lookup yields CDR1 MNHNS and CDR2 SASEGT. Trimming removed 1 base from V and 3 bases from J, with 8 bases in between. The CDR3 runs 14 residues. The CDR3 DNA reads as TGTGCCAGCAGTGAAGACAGTCATACAGATACGCAGTATTTT. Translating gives CASSEDSHTDTQYF.

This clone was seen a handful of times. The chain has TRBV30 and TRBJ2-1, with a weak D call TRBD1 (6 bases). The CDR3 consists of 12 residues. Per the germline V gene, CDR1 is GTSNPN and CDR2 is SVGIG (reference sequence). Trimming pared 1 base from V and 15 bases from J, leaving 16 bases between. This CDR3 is CAWSARPGHRFF. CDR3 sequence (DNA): TGTGCCTGGAGTGCGAGACCGGGACATCGGTTCTTC.

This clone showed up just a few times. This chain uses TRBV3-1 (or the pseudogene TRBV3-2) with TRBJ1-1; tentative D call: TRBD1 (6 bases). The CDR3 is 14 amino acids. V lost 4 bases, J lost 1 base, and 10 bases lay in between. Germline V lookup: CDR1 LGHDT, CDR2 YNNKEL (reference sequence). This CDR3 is CASSPPDRNTEAFF. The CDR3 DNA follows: TGTGCCAGCAGCCCCCCGGACAGGAACACTGAAGCTTTCTTT.

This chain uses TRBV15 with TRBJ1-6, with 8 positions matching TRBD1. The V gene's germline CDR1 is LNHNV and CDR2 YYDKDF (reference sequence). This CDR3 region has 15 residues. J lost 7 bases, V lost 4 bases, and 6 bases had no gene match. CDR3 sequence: CATSKPTGGNSPLHF. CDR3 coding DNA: TGTGCCACCAGCAAGCCTACAGGGGGAAATTCACCCCTCCACTTT.

The CDR3 DNA follows: TGTGCCAGCAGCTTAGGACAGGGCGACCAAGAGACCCAGTACTTC. Translation gives CASSLGQGDQETQYF. The chain is built from TRBV7-9 and TRBJ2-5; TRBD1 aligns across 7 bases. From germline, CDR1 is SEHNR and CDR2 FQNEAQ (reference sequence). V trimming: 1 base; J trimming: 0 bases; junction bases outside the gene matches: 2. The CDR3 runs 15 residues. The variable domain in full, completed from reference TRBV7-9 and TRBJ2-5, reads DTGVSQNPRHKITKRGQNVTFRCDPISEHNRLYWYRQTLGQGPEFLTYFQNEAQLEKSRLLSDRFSAERPKGSFSTLEIQRTEQGDSAMYLCASSLGQGDQETQYFGPGTRLLVL.

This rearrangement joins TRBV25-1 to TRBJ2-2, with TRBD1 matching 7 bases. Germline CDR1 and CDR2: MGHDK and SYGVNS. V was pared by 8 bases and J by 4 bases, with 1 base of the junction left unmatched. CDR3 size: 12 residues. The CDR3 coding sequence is TGTGCCAGCGGACAGGTCACCGGGGAGCTGTTTTTT. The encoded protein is CASGQVTGELFF.

CDR3: CASSYLAGADTQYF. The CDR3 bases are TGTGCCAGCAGCTACTTAGCGGGGGCAGATACGCAGTATTTT. The chain uses TRBV3-1 (or the pseudogene TRBV3-2) and TRBJ2-3, with TRBD2 matching over 9 bases. The CDR3 covers 14 residues. Looked up from germline, CDR1 is LGHDT and CDR2 is YNNKEL (reference sequence). With V trimmed by 5 bases and J by 4 bases, 4 bases remained unmatched.